A selection of T cell receptor beta chains follows, all from one sample in a study of T cells in Graves' hyperthyroidism and ophthalmopathy. TCRdb re-called the multiplex PCR reads with MiXCR, one entry per CDR3 protein. The repertoire holds 300,000 or so distinct CDR3 sequences, with approximately 15% as singletons. Sequencing was performed on blood. Receptors were obtained from a man aged 30 to 45 with Graves' hyperthyroidism. The CDR3 runs from the conserved cysteine through the conserved F or W. A D gene is named only where the DNA matches it firmly. A clone size is listed for some rows: how often the clone was seen (once, few, many), or a class if it is expanded.

d_gene	abundance	len	v_gene	j_gene	CDR3nt	CDR3aa
TRBD2	few	18	TRBV27	TRBJ2-7	TGTGCCAGCAGTTCCTTGGGCCTAGCGGGAGATACCTCCTACGAGCAGTACTTC	CASSSLGLAGDTSYEQYF
TRBD1	few	15	TRBV11-3	TRBJ2-7	TGTGCCAGCAGCAAGGACAGGCGCAGCTCCTACGAGCAGTACTTC	CASSKDRRSSYEQYF
TRBD1	few	13	TRBV29-1	TRBJ1-1	TGCAGCGTCGGGACAGGGTTGGACACTGAAGCTTTCTTT	CSVGTGLDTEAFF
NA	once	14	TRBV3-1	TRBJ2-1	TGTGCCAGCAGCCAGTGGGACTTTAGAGGTGAGCAGTTCTTC	CASSQWDFRGEQFF
NA	few	11	TRBV6-1	TRBJ1-2	TGTGCCAGCCGAGGGTACTATGGCTACACCTTC	CASRGYYGYTF
TRBD2	few	14	TRBV11-2	TRBJ2-5	TGTGCCAGCAGCCGAAGCGGGGGCCAAGAGACCCAGTACTTC	CASSRSGGQETQYF
TRBD2	NA	17	TRBV7-8	TRBJ2-1	TGTGCCAGCAGCTTATGGGCTAGCGGAGAGGTTCCCAATGAGCAGTTCTTC	CASSLWASGEVPNEQFF
NA	few	13	TRBV5-5	TRBJ1-4	TGTGCCAGCAGCTTAGGACCGAGAGAAAAACTGTTTTTT	CASSLGPREKLFF
NA	few	16	TRBV6-1	TRBJ2-1	TGTGCCAGCAGTTCTAACAGGGGAGGGTCCTACAATGAGCAGTTCTTC	CASSSNRGGSYNEQFF
TRBD2	NA	16	TRBV5-1	TRBJ2-5	TGCGCCAGCAGCTTGGGAGTGAAGACGGGAGGAGAGACCCAGTACTTC	CASSLGVKTGGETQYF
TRBD2	many	15	TRBV18	TRBJ2-5	TGTGCCAGCGCCTCCCCGACTAGCGGAAAAGAGACCCAGTACTTC	CASASPTSGKETQYF
NA	many	14	TRBV7-2	TRBJ1-2	TGTGCCAGCAGCTCAGCAACGGGACCATGGAGCTACACCTTC	CASSSATGPWSYTF
TRBD1	many	14	TRBV2	TRBJ1-1	TGTGCCAGCAGTGGACAGGGGGCGGTGAAGGCGGCTTTCTTT	CASSGQGAVKAAFF
TRBD2	once	18	TRBV12-3/TRBV12-4	TRBJ2-7	TGTGCCAGCAGTTTGGGCGATCGACTAGCGGTCCTATCCTACGAGCAGTACTTC	CASSLGDRLAVLSYEQYF
NA	many	13	TRBV7-2	TRBJ2-7	TGTGCCAGCAGCCAACTCAGCCCGTACGAGCAGTACTTC	CASSQLSPYEQYF
NA	many	15	TRBV18	TRBJ1-5	TGTGCCAGCTCACTCGGGGGTCCGACGAATCAGCCCCAGCATTTT	CASSLGGPTNQPQHF
NA	many	16	TRBV7-9	TRBJ1-2	TGTGCCAGCAGCCCACCTGGGAGAGAAGCTAACTATGGCTACACCTTC	CASSPPGREANYGYTF
TRBD1	few	16	TRBV2	TRBJ1-6	TGTGCCAGCAGCTCCCCAACCCGACAGGGGAGAAGACCCCTCCACTTT	CASSSPTRQGRRPLHF
NA	many	11	TRBV30	TRBJ2-7	TGTGCCTGGAAGAGAGACTACGAGCAGTACTTC	CAWKRDYEQYF
TRBD2	few	15	TRBV25-1	TRBJ2-5	TGTGCCAGCAGTGAATCCGGCGGGAGACAAGAGACCCAGTACTTC	CASSESGGRQETQYF
NA	NA	16	TRBV7-6	TRBJ2-1	TGTGCCAGCAGCTTGGGAGTCGGCGCAGGATACAATGAGCAGTTCTTC	CASSLGVGAGYNEQFF
TRBD1	few	12	TRBV6-2/TRBV6-3	TRBJ1-5	TGTGCCAGCAAACAGGGGTATCAGCCCCAGCATTTT	CASKQGYQPQHF
NA	NA	19	TRBV19	TRBJ2-1	TGTGCCAGTAGTATAGATCCCGATTTGTGGGCAGTTTCTCCGAATGAGCAGTTCTTC	CASSIDPDLWAVSPNEQFF